This TCR beta chain was captured in a study of blood T cell repertoires in COVID-19. The protocol was immunoSEQ multiplex PCR, while the TCRdb copy is restricted to in-frame clones and leaves out a portion. The sample records over 150,000 clones, under 95% being singletons. This CDR3 has 15 residues. V was pared by 4 bases and J by 7 bases, with 17 bases between. CDR1 is SGHAT and CDR2 is FQNNGV in the germline V gene. The TCR comes from a young man with acute or convalescent COVID-19. The chain is built from TRBV11-2 and TRBJ2-1, with TRBD2 as a possible D gene (5 bases). What was sequenced was peripheral blood. The DNA of the CDR3 is TGTGCCAGCAGCTGGTCCAGCGGAGCCCCTAATGAGCAGTTCTTC. Encoded protein: CASSWSSGAPNEQFF.